This T cell receptor beta chain is from a study of shared clonotypes between healthy human individuals. The study, taken as a whole, reports: Clonotypes shared by all four sorted-subset donors had higher generation probabilities than non-shared clonotypes. Four donors held about 5% of naive CD4 clonotypes in common.

Naive CD8 cells lacked CD45RO, underwent positive selection for CCR7 and left out terminally differentiated effector memory CD45RA+ cells. All donors were Caucasian adults living in Nashville, Tennessee. This CDR3 region has 14 residues. V shed 5 bases and J 4 bases; nucleotides not matched to a gene: 7. Germline CDR1 reads PRHDT; CDR2 reads FYEKMQ (reference sequence). Comments on this clone: Its antigen is still unknown.

Original processing methods: There were no quality scores in the junction-only immunoSEQ sequences, so filtering differed. Here immunoSEQ multiplex PCR was the method, and the copy in TCRdb shows in-frame clones only, minus some. Clone size and V and J calls were adopted from that table, with D and trimming inferred from the DNA. The table has around 2.1 million clones, 90% to 95% seen once. The chain carries TRBV13 and TRBJ2-7; TRBD2 agrees at 8 bases. Sample: naive CD8+ T cells from PBMCs. The TCR was taken from a man younger than 30 in good health. Some clones in this sample may be carry-over from other donors' samples. In nucleotides, the CDR3 is TGTGCCAGCAGCCCAGGCAAGCGGGGGTACGAGCAGTACTTC. This gives the protein CASSPGKRGYEQYF.